Shown below are 4 T cell receptor beta chains from a single sample sequenced in a study of cytomegalovirus exposure and HLA in healthy donors. PCR was performed using 60 Vbeta and 13 Jbeta primers. The table came from immunoSEQ multiplex PCR; TCRdb's copy has only in-frame clones and leaves some out. The sample comprises around 200,000 clones, about 74% of which are singletons, and 15% to 19% rests with the top ten. Sequencing was performed on PBMCs. The receptor set was obtained from a man between 35 and 55 years old in good health and CMV-seronegative.

The CDR3 here is CASSPTSGGLYNEQFF. The CDR3 DNA follows: TGTGCCAGCAGCCCGACTAGCGGGGGCCTCTACAATGAGCAGTTCTTC. The chain links TRBV5-6 to TRBJ2-1, with 12 positions matching TRBD2. The V and J ends lost 4 bases and 3 bases, in that order; junction bases with no gene match: 5. The CDR3 length is 16 residues. Per the germline V gene, CDR1 is SGHDT and CDR2 is YYEEEE.

The rearrangement joins TRBV9 to TRBJ1-1; perhaps TRBD1 as D (5 bases). The CDR3 covers 15 residues. Germline CDR1 and CDR2: SGDLS and YYNGEE. The V end lost 0 bases, the J end lost 0 bases, and 9 bases lay between the germline ends. CDR3: CASSVDPDMNTEAFF. The CDR3 DNA reads TGTGCCAGCAGCGTAGATCCGGACATGAACACTGAAGCTTTCTTT.

Only a few counts were recorded for this clone. The chain uses TRBV27 and TRBJ1-1; D gene uncertain. The CDR3 has 12 residues. Trimming cost V 3 bases and J 4 bases, with 6 bases left between them. The germline gives CDR1 MNHEY, CDR2 SMNVEV (reference sequence). CDR3 amino acids: CASSFGTTEAFF. CDR3 DNA sequence: TGTGCCAGCAGTTTTGGCACCACTGAAGCTTTCTTT.

The V gene is TRBV11-3, the J gene TRBJ2-1; D is perhaps TRBD2 (5 bases). The germline gives CDR1 SGHNT, CDR2 YENEEA. V was clipped by 2 bases and J by 10 bases, with 12 bases between them. This CDR3 has 13 residues. CDR3 sequence reads: CASSLNGVREQFF. The CDR3 DNA reads TGTGCCAGCAGCTTAAACGGGGTTCGAGAGCAGTTCTTC.